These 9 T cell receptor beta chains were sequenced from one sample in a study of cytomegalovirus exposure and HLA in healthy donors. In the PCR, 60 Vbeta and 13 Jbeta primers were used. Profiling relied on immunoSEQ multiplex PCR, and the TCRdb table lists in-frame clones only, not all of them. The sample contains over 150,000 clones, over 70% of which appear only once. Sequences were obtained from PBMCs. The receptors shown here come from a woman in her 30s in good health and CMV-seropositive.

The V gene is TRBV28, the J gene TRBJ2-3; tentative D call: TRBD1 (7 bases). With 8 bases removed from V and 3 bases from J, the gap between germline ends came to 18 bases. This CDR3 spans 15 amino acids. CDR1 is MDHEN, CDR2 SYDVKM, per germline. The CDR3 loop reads CASDSGAGGTDTQYF. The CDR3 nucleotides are TGTGCCAGCGATTCGGGGGCAGGGGGGACAGATACGCAGTATTTT.

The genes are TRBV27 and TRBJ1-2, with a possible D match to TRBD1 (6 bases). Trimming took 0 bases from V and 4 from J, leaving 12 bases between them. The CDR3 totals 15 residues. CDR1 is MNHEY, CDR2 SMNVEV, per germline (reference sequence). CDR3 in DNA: TGTGCCAGCAGTTTATCGATGGCGGGGGCCTATGGCTACACCTTC. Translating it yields CASSLSMAGAYGYTF.

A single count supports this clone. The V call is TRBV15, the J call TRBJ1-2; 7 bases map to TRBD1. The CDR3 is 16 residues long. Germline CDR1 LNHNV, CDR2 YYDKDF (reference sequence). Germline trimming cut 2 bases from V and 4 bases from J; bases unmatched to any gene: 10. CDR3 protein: CATSRQFTGDPYGYTF. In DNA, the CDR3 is TGTGCCACCAGCAGACAATTCACAGGGGACCCCTATGGCTACACCTTC.

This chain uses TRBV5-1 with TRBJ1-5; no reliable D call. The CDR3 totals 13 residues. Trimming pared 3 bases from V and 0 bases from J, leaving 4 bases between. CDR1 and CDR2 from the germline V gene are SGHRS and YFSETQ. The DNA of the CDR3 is TGCGCCAGCAGCTGGAGTAGCAATCAGCCCCAGCATTTT. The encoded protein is CASSWSSNQPQHF.

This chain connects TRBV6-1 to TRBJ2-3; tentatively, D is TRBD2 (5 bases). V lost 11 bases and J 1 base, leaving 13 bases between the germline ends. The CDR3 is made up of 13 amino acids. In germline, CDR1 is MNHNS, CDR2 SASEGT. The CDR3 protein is CAGIAAGTDTQYF. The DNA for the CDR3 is TGTGCCGGCATAGCAGCGGGCACAGATACGCAGTATTTT.

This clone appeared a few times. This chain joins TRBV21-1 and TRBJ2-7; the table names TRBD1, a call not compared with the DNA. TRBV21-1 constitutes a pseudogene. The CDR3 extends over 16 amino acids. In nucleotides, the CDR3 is TGTGCCAGCAGCAAAGGGTATCAGGGGGCTTCCTACGAGCAGTACTTC. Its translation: CASSKGYQGASYEQYF.

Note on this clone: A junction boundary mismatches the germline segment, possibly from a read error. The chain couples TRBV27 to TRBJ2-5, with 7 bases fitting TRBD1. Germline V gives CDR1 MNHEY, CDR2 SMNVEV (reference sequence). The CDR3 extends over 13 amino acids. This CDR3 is CASSLDRVETQHF. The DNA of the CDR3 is TGTGCCAGCAGCCTCGACAGGGTAGAGACCCAGCACTTC.

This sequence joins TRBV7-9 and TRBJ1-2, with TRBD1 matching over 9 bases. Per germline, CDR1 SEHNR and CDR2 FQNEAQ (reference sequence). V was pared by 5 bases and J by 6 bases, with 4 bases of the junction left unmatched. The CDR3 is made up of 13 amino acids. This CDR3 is CASSVRQGDGYTF. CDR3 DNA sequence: TGTGCCAGCAGCGTAAGACAGGGGGATGGCTACACCTTC.

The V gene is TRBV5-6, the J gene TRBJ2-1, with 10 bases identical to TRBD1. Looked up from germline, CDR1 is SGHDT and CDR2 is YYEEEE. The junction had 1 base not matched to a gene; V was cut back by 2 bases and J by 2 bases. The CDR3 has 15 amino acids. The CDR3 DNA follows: TGTGCCAGCAGCTTTGGGACAGGGGCCTACAATGAGCAGTTCTTC. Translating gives CASSFGTGAYNEQFF.